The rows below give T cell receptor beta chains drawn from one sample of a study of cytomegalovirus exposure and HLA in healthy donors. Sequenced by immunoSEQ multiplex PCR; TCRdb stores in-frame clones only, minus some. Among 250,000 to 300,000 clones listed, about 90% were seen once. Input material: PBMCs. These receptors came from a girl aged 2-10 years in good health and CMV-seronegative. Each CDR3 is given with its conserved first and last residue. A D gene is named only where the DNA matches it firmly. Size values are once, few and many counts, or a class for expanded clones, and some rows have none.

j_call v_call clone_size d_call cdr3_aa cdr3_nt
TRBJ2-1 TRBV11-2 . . CASSFLDSIGEQFF TGTGCCAGCAGCTTCCTCGACTCTATTGGGGAGCAGTTCTTC
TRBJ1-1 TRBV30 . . CAWNPGMNTEAFF TGTGCCTGGAACCCAGGGATGAACACTGAAGCTTTCTTT
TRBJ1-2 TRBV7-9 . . CASSLEEVWGYTF TGTGCCAGCAGCTTAGAGGAGGTCTGGGGCTACACCTTC
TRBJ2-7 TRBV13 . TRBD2 CASSLAGGPYEQYF TGTGCCAGCAGCTTAGCGGGGGGACCCTACGAGCAGTACTTC
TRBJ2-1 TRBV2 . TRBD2 CASSEERGAGEQFF TGTGCCAGCAGTGAAGAGCGGGGGGCAGGCGAGCAGTTCTTC
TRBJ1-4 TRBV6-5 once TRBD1 CASSWDRVNEKLFF TGTGCCAGCAGTTGGGACAGGGTTAATGAAAAACTGTTTTTT
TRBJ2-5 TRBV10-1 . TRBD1 CASSGSRGTAQETQYF TGCGCCAGCAGCGGCTCGAGGGGGACAGCCCAAGAGACCCAGTACTTC
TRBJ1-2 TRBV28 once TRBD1 CASSPGTGYYGYTF TGTGCCAGCAGTCCCGGGACAGGGTACTATGGCTACACCTTC
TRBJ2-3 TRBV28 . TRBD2 CASSRLTSGGFDTQYF TGTGCCAGCAGCCGACTAACTAGCGGGGGGTTCGATACGCAGTATTTT
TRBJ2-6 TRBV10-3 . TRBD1 CAIDRGPLSGANVLTF TGTGCCATCGACAGGGGCCCACTCTCTGGGGCCAACGTCCTGACTTTC
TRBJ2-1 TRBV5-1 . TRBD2 CASSSLGTGLAANEQFF TGCGCCAGCAGCTCCCTGGGAACGGGACTAGCGGCCAATGAGCAGTTCTTC
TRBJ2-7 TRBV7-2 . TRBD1 CASSRDREYEQYF TGTGCCAGCAGTCGGGACAGGGAATATGAGCAGTACTTC
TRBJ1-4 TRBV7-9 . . CASSSPTRLGGLDEKLFF TGTGCCAGCAGCTCGCCCACACGGCTAGGCGGCCTTGATGAAAAACTGTTTTTT
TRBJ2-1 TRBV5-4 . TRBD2 CASSGRGAGGDNEQFF TGTGCCAGCAGCGGCCGCGGTGCGGGAGGGGACAATGAGCAGTTCTTC
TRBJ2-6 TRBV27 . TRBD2 CASSLSGLAGGYSGANVLTF TGTGCCAGCAGTTTATCGGGGCTAGCGGGGGGCTACTCTGGGGCCAACGTCCTGACTTTC
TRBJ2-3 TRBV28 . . CASTNYDGQGTQYF TGTGCCAGCACTAACTATGACGGGCAGGGTACGCAGTATTTT
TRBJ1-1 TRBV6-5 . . CASSPPPGAFF TGTGCCAGCAGTCCACCCCCGGGAGCTTTCTTT
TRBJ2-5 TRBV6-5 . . CASGRGETQYF TGTGCCAGCGGCCGAGGTGAGACCCAGTACTTC
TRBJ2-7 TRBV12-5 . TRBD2 CASGLVTSGSLYEQYF TGTGCTAGTGGTTTGGTGACTAGCGGGAGTCTATACGAGCAGTACTTC
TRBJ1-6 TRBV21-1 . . CASTLPPGYNSPLHF TGTGCCAGCACCCTGCCCCCCGGGTACAATTCACCCCTCCACTTT
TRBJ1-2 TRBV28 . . CASTSPGRDYGYTF TGTGCCAGCACCTCTCCCGGGAGGGACTATGGCTACACCTTC
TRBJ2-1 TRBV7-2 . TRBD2 CASSPHLARTSGGYNEQFF TGTGCCAGCAGCCCACATCTCGCTCGGACTAGCGGGGGATACAATGAGCAGTTCTTC
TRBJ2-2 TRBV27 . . CASSLSGTNTGELFF TGTGCCAGCAGTTTATCCGGGACGAACACCGGGGAGCTGTTTTTT
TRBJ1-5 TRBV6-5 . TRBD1 CASSQTGMSNQPQHF TGTGCCAGCAGTCAGACAGGGATGAGCAATCAGCCCCAGCATTTT
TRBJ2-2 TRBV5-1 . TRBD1 CASTDRGRKGGGELFF TGCGCCAGCACGGACAGGGGGCGCAAGGGTGGCGGGGAGCTGTTTTTT
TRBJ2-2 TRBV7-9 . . CASTIDGTRGSNTGELFF TGTGCCAGCACTATCGATGGGACAAGAGGATCGAACACCGGGGAGCTGTTTTTT
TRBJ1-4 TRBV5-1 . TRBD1 CASSLGAGTGGEKLFF TGCGCCAGCAGCTTGGGGGCCGGGACAGGGGGTGAAAAACTGTTTTTT
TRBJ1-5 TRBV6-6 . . CASRYSEGRPQHF TGTGCCAGCAGATACTCGGAGGGACGGCCCCAGCATTTT
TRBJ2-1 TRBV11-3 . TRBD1 CASSSTGTGTEQFF TGTGCCAGCAGCTCAACCGGGACAGGGACTGAGCAGTTCTTC
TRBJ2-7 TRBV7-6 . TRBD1 CASSSGQGLDEQYF TGTGCCAGCAGCTCCGGACAGGGTTTAGACGAGCAGTACTTC
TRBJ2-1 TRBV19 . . CASSKESSYNEQFF TGTGCCAGTAGTAAGGAGAGCTCCTACAATGAGCAGTTCTTC
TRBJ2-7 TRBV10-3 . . CAISDTYEQYF TGTGCCATCAGTGACACCTACGAGCAGTACTTC
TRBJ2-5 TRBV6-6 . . CASSRTSGIGGTQYF TGTGCCAGCAGTCGTACCTCCGGGATCGGGGGGACCCAGTACTTC
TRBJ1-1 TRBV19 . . CASSRRGGRMNTEAFF TGTGCCAGTAGTCGCCGGGGGGGGCGCATGAACACTGAAGCTTTCTTT
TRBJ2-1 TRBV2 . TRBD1 CASSRRDSFNEQFF TGTGCCAGCAGTCGCCGGGACAGCTTCAATGAGCAGTTCTTC
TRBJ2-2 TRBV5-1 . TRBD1 CASSPDRQNTGELFF TGCGCCAGCAGCCCGGACAGGCAAAACACCGGGGAGCTGTTTTTT
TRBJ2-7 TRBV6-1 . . CASSRSGTPYEQYF TGTGCCAGCAGTCGTAGCGGTACCCCCTACGAGCAGTACTTC
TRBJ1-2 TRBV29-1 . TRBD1 CSVKVPQGVDYTF TGCAGCGTGAAGGTCCCCCAGGGGGTTGACTACACCTTC
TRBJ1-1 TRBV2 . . CASSEAGGGAPSLMAFF TGTGCCAGCAGTGAAGCGGGGGGAGGGGCACCCTCGTTAATGGCTTTCTTT
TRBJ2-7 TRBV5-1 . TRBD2 CASSLVASGTYEQYF TGCGCCAGCAGCTTGGTGGCTAGCGGGACCTACGAGCAGTACTTC
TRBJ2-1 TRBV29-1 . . CSVESSYNEQFF TGCAGCGTTGAGAGCTCCTACAATGAGCAGTTCTTC
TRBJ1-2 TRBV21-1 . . CASSKESGQGLCGYTF TGTGCCAGCAGCAAAGAGAGCGGACAGGGGTTGTGCGGCTACACCTTC
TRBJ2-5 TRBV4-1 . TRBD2 CASSHGGGGVEETQYF TGCGCCAGCAGCCACGGGGGGGGTGGCGTTGAAGAGACCCAGTACTTC
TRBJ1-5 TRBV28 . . CASSRTQTANQPQHF TGTGCCAGCAGCAGGACACAAACCGCGAATCAGCCCCAGCATTTT
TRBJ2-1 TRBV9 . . CASSVEGGNEQFF TGTGCCAGCAGCGTAGAAGGCGGCAATGAGCAGTTCTTC
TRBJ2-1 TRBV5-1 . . CASSRGKGNEQFF TGCGCCAGCAGCCGGGGAAAAGGGAATGAGCAGTTCTTC
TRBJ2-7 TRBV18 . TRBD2 CASSPTSGQTYEQYF TGTGCCAGCTCACCGACTAGCGGACAAACTTACGAGCAGTACTTC
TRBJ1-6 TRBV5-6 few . CASSRSSYNSPLHF TGTGCCAGCAGCCGGAGCTCCTATAATTCACCCCTCCACTTT
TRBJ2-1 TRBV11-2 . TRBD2 CASSGDRSGRLNEQFF TGTGCCAGCAGCGGCGATCGGAGCGGGAGACTCAATGAGCAGTTCTTC
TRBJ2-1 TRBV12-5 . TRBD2 CASGPRPKGGGPSGAGNEQFF TGTGCTAGTGGTCCCCGCCCGAAGGGTGGGGGGCCTAGCGGGGCGGGCAATGAGCAGTTCTTC
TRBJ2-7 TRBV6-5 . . CASSSLGDILYEQYF TGTGCCAGCAGTTCCCTCGGGGACATATTATACGAGCAGTACTTC
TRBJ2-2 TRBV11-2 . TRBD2 CASSGRGGQGITGELFF TGTGCCAGCAGCGGACGGGGGGGGCAGGGAATCACCGGGGAGCTGTTTTTT
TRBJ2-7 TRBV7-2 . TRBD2 CASSLGPSGTYEQYF TGTGCCAGCAGCTTAGGGCCTAGCGGGACCTACGAGCAGTACTTC